These 11 T cell receptor beta chains originate from one sample sequenced in a study of cytomegalovirus exposure and HLA in healthy donors. This PCR relied on a set of 60 Vbeta primers and 13 Jbeta primers. Sequencing was performed with immunoSEQ multiplex PCR; in TCRdb, only in-frame clones are kept and a portion is missing. Of 120,000 or so clones listed, 76% were seen once; the top ten hold roughly an eighth. Sequenced material: PBMCs. The receptors were sampled from a man aged 25 to 40 in good health and CMV-seropositive.

This sequence joins TRBV7-9 and TRBJ1-4, with 7 bases lining up with TRBD1. Germline V gene sequence: CDR1 SEHNR, CDR2 FQNEAQ (reference sequence). The J segment lost 8 bases and the V segment lost 2 bases, leaving 5 bases of the junction unmatched. The CDR3 totals 14 residues. The chain's CDR3 is CASSLRGRGEKLFF. The DNA of the CDR3 is TGTGCCAGCAGCTTAAGGGGGCGCGGGGAAAAACTGTTTTTT.

The genes are TRBV29-1 and TRBJ2-3, with 8 bases matching TRBD1. Germline-derived CDR1 and CDR2 are SQVTM and ANQGSEA. CDR3 length equals 13 residues. Unmatched junction bases numbered 7, after V lost 7 bases and J lost 4 bases. CDR3 residues: CSGVTDRADTQYF. The CDR3 bases are TGCAGCGGGGTCACGGACAGGGCAGATACGCAGTATTTT.

This rearrangement joins TRBV27 to TRBJ1-1, with TRBD1 matching over 9 bases. V was pared by 4 bases and J by 6 bases, with 9 bases of the junction left unmatched. CDR3 length: 15 amino acids. Germline CDR1 is MNHEY and CDR2 is SMNVEV (reference sequence). CDR3 sequence reads: CASSWRPDRGAEAFF. The CDR3 DNA reads as TGTGCCAGCAGTTGGAGACCCGACAGGGGGGCTGAAGCTTTCTTT.

This chain links TRBV6-5 with TRBJ2-7; possible D gene TRBD1, 6 bases. Germline CDR1 is MNHEY and CDR2 is SVGAGI. This CDR3 has 13 amino acids. V was cut by 5 bases and J by 3 bases, with 11 bases left in between. The CDR3 nucleotides read TGTGCCAGCAGTCTTGGACAGAGCTACGAGCAGTACTTC. Its protein product is CASSLGQSYEQYF.

The chain employs TRBV29-1 and TRBJ2-7, with D maybe TRBD1 (7 bases). V lost 7 bases and J 3 bases, leaving 10 bases between the germline ends. CDR1 is SQVTM, CDR2 ANQGSEA, per germline. This CDR3 is 11 amino acids long. The CDR3: CSGGDSYEQYF. The CDR3 DNA reads TGCAGCGGGGGGGACAGCTACGAGCAGTACTTC.

This chain joins TRBV4-1 and TRBJ2-7; D uncertain. CDR3 length equals 14 residues. The germline V and J ends were trimmed by 1 base and 4 bases, with 11 bases remaining between them. CDR1 is MGHRA, CDR2 YSYEKL, per germline. CDR3 region: CASSQGLVGYEQYF. The CDR3 region has the DNA TGCGCCAGCAGCCAAGGCCTCGTCGGGTACGAGCAGTACTTC.

The V gene is TRBV29-1, the J gene TRBJ2-3; 8 positions agree with TRBD2. Looked up from germline, CDR1 is SQVTM and CDR2 is ANQGSEA. V was clipped by 4 bases and J by 7 bases; unmatched bases: 13. The CDR3 covers 15 residues. The CDR3 sequence is CSVGGAGAHEYTQYF. CDR3 nucleotides: TGCAGCGTTGGGGGAGCGGGGGCCCATGAATATACGCAGTATTTT.

The chain links TRBV6-5 to TRBJ2-7; D possibly corresponds to TRBD1 (6 bases). The CDR3 totals 11 residues. Germline V gives CDR1 MNHEY, CDR2 SVGAGI. V shed 10 bases and J shed 5 bases, with 12 bases lying between them. CDR3 region: CATKTGNEQYF. The CDR3 region has the DNA TGTGCCACCAAGACAGGAAACGAGCAGTACTTC.

This rearrangement joins TRBV27 to TRBJ1-6; 8 positions agree with TRBD1. CDR1 and CDR2 from the germline V gene are MNHEY and SMNVEV (reference sequence). The CDR3 runs to 14 residues. V was clipped by 4 bases and J by 4 bases; unmatched bases: 0. The CDR3 region has the DNA TGTGCCAGCAGTTGGACAGGGTATAATTCACCCCTCCACTTT. Translating gives CASSWTGYNSPLHF.

This clone was counted once. The V call is TRBV6-7, the J call TRBJ1-5; TRBD1 is a possible D gene (5 bases). TRBV6-7 is marked as an open reading frame, function uncertain. The CDR3 consists of 14 residues. V was cut by 0 bases and J by 6 bases, with 9 bases left in between. In DNA form, the CDR3 reads TGTGCCAGCAGTTACTCCTGGGGGGGTCAGCCCCAGCATTTT. Translated: CASSYSWGGQPQHF.

V usage is TRBV7-2 and J usage is TRBJ2-1; possible D gene TRBD1, 5 bases. Trimming took off 0 bases at V and 9 bases at J, with 9 bases between the two ends. The CDR3 has 13 amino acids. Germline-derived CDR1 and CDR2 are SGHTA and FQGNSA. This chain's CDR3 is CASSLAGPGEQFF. DNA for the CDR3: TGTGCCAGCAGCTTAGCGGGGCCCGGTGAGCAGTTCTTC.